The clone carrying this TCR beta chain occurred many times. TCRdb ran MiXCR on the reads and lists one entry per CDR3 protein. The sample lists 200,000 to 300,000 distinct CDR3 sequences; more than 25% were seen once. The data were taken from a study of kidney transplant recipient with SARS-CoV-2 infection. Here the sequenced sample was a blood sample, taken at baseline and on approximately day 120 from a kidney transplant recipient. This TCR was recovered from a male patient between 25 and 40 years old who had COVID-19 and was a kidney transplant recipient. Some T cells may originate from the graft donor.

CDR3 region: CASSLTVECRKTYGYTF. The DNA for the CDR3 is TGTGCCAGCAGTCTGACGGTGGAATGTAGAAAGACCTATGGCTACACCTTC. The chain recombines TRBV6-1 with TRBJ1-2; D remains ambiguous. The V gene's germline CDR1 is MNHNS and CDR2 SASEGT. This CDR3 has 17 residues. Trimming removed 5 bases from V and 4 bases from J, with 23 bases in between.